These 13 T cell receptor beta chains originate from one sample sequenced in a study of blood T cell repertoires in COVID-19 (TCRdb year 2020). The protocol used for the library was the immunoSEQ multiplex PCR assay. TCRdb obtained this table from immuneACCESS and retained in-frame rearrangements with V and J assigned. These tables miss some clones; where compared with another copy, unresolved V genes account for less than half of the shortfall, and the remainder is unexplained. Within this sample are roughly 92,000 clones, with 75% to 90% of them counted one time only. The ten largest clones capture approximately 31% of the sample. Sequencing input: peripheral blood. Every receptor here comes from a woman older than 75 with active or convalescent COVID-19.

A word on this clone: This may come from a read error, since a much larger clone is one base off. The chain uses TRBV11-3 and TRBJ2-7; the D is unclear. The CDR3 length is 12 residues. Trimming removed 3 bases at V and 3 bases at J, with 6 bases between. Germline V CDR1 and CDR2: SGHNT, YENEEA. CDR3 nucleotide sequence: TGTGCCAGCAGCTTGAACAGCTACGAGCAGTACTTC. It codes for CASSLNSYEQYF.

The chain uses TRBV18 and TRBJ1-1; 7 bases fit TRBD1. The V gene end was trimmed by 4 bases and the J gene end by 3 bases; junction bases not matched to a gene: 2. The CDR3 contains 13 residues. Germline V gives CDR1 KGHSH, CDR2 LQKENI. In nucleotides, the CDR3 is TGTGCCAGCTCACTACAGGGGCACACTGAAGCTTTCTTT. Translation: CASSLQGHTEAFF.

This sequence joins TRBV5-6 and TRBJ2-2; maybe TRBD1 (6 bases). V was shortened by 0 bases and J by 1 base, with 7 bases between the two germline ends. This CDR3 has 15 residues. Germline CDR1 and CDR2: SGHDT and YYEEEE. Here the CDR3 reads CASSLVQGNTGELFF. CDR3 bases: TGTGCCAGCAGCTTGGTACAGGGGAACACCGGGGAGCTGTTTTTT.

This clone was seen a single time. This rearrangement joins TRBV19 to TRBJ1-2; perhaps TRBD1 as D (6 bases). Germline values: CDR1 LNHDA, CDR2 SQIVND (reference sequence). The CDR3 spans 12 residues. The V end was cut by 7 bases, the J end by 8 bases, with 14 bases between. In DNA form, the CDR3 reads TGTGCCAGTAACACAGGGTGGGACGGCTACACCTTC. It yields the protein CASNTGWDGYTF.

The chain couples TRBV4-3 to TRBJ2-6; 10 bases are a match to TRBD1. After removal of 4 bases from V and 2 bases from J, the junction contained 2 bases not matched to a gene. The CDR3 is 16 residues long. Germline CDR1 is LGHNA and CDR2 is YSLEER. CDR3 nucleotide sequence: TGCGCCAGCAGCCCGGGACAGGGGACTGGGGCCAACGTCCTGACTTTC. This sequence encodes CASSPGQGTGANVLTF.

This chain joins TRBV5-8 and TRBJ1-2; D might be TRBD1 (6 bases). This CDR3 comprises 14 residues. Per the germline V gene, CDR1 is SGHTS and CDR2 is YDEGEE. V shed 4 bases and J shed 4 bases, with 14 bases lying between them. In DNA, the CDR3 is TGTGCCAGCAGCCCTGCTGGGGGGGCCTATGGCTACACCTTC. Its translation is CASSPAGGAYGYTF.

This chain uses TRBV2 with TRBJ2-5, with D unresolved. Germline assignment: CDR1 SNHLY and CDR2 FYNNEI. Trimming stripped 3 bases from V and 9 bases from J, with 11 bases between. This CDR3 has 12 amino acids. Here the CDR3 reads CASSDFSQAQYF. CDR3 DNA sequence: TGTGCCAGCAGTGACTTTAGTCAGGCCCAGTACTTC.

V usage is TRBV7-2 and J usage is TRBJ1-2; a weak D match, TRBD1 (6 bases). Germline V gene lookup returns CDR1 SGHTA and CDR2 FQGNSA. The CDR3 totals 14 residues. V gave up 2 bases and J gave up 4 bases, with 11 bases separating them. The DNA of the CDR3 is TGTGCCAGCAGCTTACCCGGGACATTCTATGGCTACACCTTC. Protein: CASSLPGTFYGYTF.

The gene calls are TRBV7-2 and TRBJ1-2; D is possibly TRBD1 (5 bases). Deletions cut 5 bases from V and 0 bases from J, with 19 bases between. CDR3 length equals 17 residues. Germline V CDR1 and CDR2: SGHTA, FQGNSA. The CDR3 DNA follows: TGTGCCAGCAGCCCAAGTGGGGGGACTCTATCTAACTATGGCTACACCTTC. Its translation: CASSPSGGTLSNYGYTF.

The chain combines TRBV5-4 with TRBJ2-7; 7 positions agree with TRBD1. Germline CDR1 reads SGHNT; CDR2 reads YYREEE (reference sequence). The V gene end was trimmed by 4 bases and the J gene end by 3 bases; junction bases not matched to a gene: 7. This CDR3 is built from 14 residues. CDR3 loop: CASSAAGTDYEQYF. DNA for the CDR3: TGTGCCAGCAGCGCCGCCGGGACAGACTACGAGCAGTACTTC.

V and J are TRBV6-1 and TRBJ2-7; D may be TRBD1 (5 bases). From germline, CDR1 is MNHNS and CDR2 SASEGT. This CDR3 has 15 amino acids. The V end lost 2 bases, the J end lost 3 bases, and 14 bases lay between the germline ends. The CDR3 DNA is TGTGCCAGCAGTGAATTTCGCAGGGCTAACTACGAGCAGTACTTC. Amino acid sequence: CASSEFRRANYEQYF.

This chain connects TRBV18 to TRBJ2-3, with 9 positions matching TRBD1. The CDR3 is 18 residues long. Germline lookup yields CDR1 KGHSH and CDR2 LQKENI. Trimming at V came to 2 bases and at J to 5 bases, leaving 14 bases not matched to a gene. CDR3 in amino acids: CASSPYKSGTGTRDTQYF. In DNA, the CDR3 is TGTGCCAGCTCACCATACAAGTCCGGGACAGGGACAAGAGATACGCAGTATTTT.

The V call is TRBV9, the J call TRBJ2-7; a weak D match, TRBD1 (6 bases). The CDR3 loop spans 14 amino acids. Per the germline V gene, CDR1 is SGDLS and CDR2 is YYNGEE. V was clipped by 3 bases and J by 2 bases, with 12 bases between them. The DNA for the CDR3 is TGTGCCAGCAGCGCCCGGGACAACGCCTACGAGCAGTACTTC. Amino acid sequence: CASSARDNAYEQYF.